A single sample gave rise to the 30 T cell receptor beta chains below, sequenced in a study of blood T cells in healthy people across ages. A second PCR, run for about 7 to 11 cycles, used a sample-barcoded 5' primer plus a J-beta primer mix. TCRdb passed the 5' RACE reads through MiXCR, listing each CDR3 protein once. In the table there are around 1,000,000 distinct CDR3 sequences, more than 30% of which are singletons. Sequencing was carried out using blood. These receptors were taken from a man aged 18 to 29 in good health.

The CDR3 loop is CASSQGPADGYTF. The CDR3 DNA follows: TGTGCCAGCAGTCAAGGGCCCGCTGATGGCTACACCTTC. V usage is TRBV27 and J usage is TRBJ1-2; D is uncertain. The germline gives CDR1 MNHEY, CDR2 SMNVEV (reference sequence). The CDR3 sequence is 13 residues long. The V end lost 5 bases, the J end lost 6 bases, and 13 bases lay between the germline ends.

This chain joins TRBV29-1 and TRBJ1-2; 10 nucleotides agree with TRBD1. V shed 1 base, J shed 4 bases, and the junction held 9 bases outside the gene matches. CDR3 length: 16 amino acids. Germline assignment: CDR1 SQVTM and CDR2 ANQGSEA. Here the CDR3 reads CSVEGKGTGVSYGYTF. The CDR3 DNA reads as TGCAGCGTTGAAGGAAAGGGGACAGGGGTTTCCTATGGCTACACCTTC. Combining the CDR3 with reference TRBV29-1 and TRBJ1-2 gives the whole variable domain SAVISQKPSRDICQRGTSLTIQCQVDSQVTMMFWYRQQPGQSLTLIATANQGSEATYESGFVIDKFPISRPNLTFSTLTVSNMSPEDSSIYLCSVEGKGTGVSYGYTFGSGTRLTVV.

The V call is TRBV13, the J call TRBJ1-1, with 9 bases that match TRBD1. Germline CDR1 is PRHDT and CDR2 is FYEKMQ (reference sequence). CDR3 length: 15 amino acids. The junction had 6 bases not matched to a gene; V was cut back by 4 bases and J by 3 bases. The CDR3 sequence: CASSSRQGEDTEAFF. Written as DNA, the CDR3 is TGTGCCAGCAGCTCCAGACAGGGGGAAGACACTGAAGCTTTCTTT. The complete variable domain, with remaining parts taken from reference TRBV13 and TRBJ1-1, reads AAGVIQSPRHLIKEKRETATLKCYPIPRHDTVYWYQQGPGQDPQFLISFYEKMQSDKGSIPDRFSAQQFSDYHSELNMSSLELGDSALYFCASSSRQGEDTEAFFGQGTRLTVV.

In the case of this clonotype: A junction end diverges from the germline sequence, so it may reflect a read error. V gene TRBV29-1 combines with J gene TRBJ2-6; D possibly corresponds to TRBD2 (6 bases). The germline gives CDR1 SQVTM, CDR2 ANQGSEA. CDR3 length: 14 amino acids. CDR3 in DNA: TGCGGCGTGGGGGACTTTTCTGGGGCCAACGTCCTGACTTTC. Its protein product is CGVGDFSGANVLTF.

About this clonotype itself: The junction differs from germline at one of its ends, possibly a read error. The chain couples TRBV9 to TRBJ2-1, with D unclear. This CDR3 contains 13 residues. Germline-derived CDR1 and CDR2 are SGDLS and YYNGEE. CDR3 DNA sequence: TGTGCCAGCAGCCCGATCCGCCTCAATAAGCAGTTCTTC. Protein product: CASSPIRLNKQFF. The complete variable domain, with remaining parts taken from reference TRBV9 and TRBJ2-1, reads DSGVTQTPKHLITATGQRVTLRCSPRSGDLSVYWYQQSLDQGLQFLIQYYNGEERAKGNILERFSAQQFPDLHSELNLSSLELGDSALYFCASSPIRLNKQFFGPGTRLTVL.

This clonotype was picked up a small number of times. The rearrangement links TRBV20-1 to TRBJ1-2; 7 bases are shared with TRBD1. Trimming cost V 0 bases and J 3 bases; bases outside gene matches: 4. Germline CDR1 reads DFQATT; CDR2 reads SNEGSKA (reference sequence). The CDR3 length is 14 residues. CDR3 bases: TGCAGTGCTAGAGAGGGACAGCCGTACTATGGCTACACCTTC. It specifies CSAREGQPYYGYTF.

This clonotype appeared a few times. The chain employs TRBV20-1 and TRBJ1-5; D is uncertain. Germline V lookup: CDR1 DFQATT, CDR2 SNEGSKA (reference sequence). The CDR3 is 16 residues long. Trimming pared 6 bases from V and 1 base from J, leaving 19 bases between. The CDR3 DNA reads TGCAGTGCACATATTGCTAGTGGAGGCAGCAATCAGCCCCAGCATTTT. Protein product: CSAHIASGGSNQPQHF.

This clonotype was observed many times. V usage is TRBV12-3 or TRBV12-4 and J usage is TRBJ1-2; 8 positions match TRBD1. The CDR3 totals 15 residues. The V and J ends lost 5 bases and 5 bases, in that order; junction bases with no gene match: 10. DNA of the CDR3: TGTGCCAGCAGTGGAGAGGACAGGGAGGTATATGGCTACACCTTC. Protein product: CASSGEDREVYGYTF.

The sample holds a few counts of this clonotype. The chain couples TRBV4-3 to TRBJ1-2, with 7 bases identical to TRBD1. CDR1 is LGHNA and CDR2 is YSLEER in the germline V gene. The CDR3 totals 17 residues. Losses at the gene ends were 3 bases for V and 5 bases for J; bases not matched to a gene: 15. CDR3 sequence (DNA): TGCGCCAGCAGCCATCCCGTCGGGCAGGGGGATCGATATGGCTACACCTTC. Protein product: CASSHPVGQGDRYGYTF.

V and J are TRBV29-1 and TRBJ2-7; D may match TRBD1 or TRBD2 (5 bases each). This CDR3 is built from 14 residues. The germline V gene encodes CDR1 SQVTM and CDR2 ANQGSEA. V was shortened by 5 bases and J by 0 bases, with 14 bases between the two germline ends. CDR3 bases: TGCAGCGTTCGTCCCGGGACCTCCTCCTACGAGCAGTACTTC. This sequence encodes CSVRPGTSSYEQYF.

This clonotype has just one count. V usage is TRBV9 and J usage is TRBJ1-1; TRBD1 aligns across 9 bases. The CDR3 is 15 amino acids. V lost 3 bases, J lost 3 bases, and 6 bases stayed unmatched. The germline gives CDR1 SGDLS, CDR2 YYNGEE. The CDR3 DNA reads TGTGCCAGCAGCGCGACAGGGGGGTTTGACACTGAAGCTTTCTTT. Protein sequence: CASSATGGFDTEAFF.

The rearrangement uses TRBV20-1 and TRBJ1-1, with unresolved D. From germline, CDR1 is DFQATT and CDR2 SNEGSKA (reference sequence). The CDR3 extends over 13 amino acids. Trimming took off 0 bases at V and 3 bases at J, with 8 bases between the two ends. This chain's CDR3 is CSARDLGHTEAFF. The CDR3 coding sequence is TGCAGTGCTAGAGATCTTGGACACACTGAAGCTTTCTTT.

This clonotype was seen a few times. The chain joins TRBV5-6 to TRBJ2-3, with 7 bases aligning to TRBD1. This CDR3 has 15 residues. The germline V gene has CDR1 SGHDT and CDR2 YYEEEE. The trim removed 4 bases at V and 6 bases at J, leaving 11 bases unmatched. CDR3 region: CASSTPGQKRDTQYF. The DNA for the CDR3 is TGTGCCAGCAGCACACCGGGACAGAAGAGGGATACGCAGTATTTT.

The V call is TRBV20-1, the J call TRBJ2-1; no reliable D call. This CDR3 has 13 amino acids. CDR1 DFQATT and CDR2 SNEGSKA come from the germline V gene (reference sequence). Trimming shortened V by 3 bases and J by 7 bases, and 13 bases separated the two germline ends. The chain's CDR3 is CSASGSASNEQFF. CDR3 sequence (DNA): TGCAGTGCTAGCGGGTCAGCCTCAAATGAGCAGTTCTTC.

A few counts support this clonotype. This chain links TRBV7-9 with TRBJ2-1, with 8 nucleotides matching TRBD1. The CDR3 spans 15 residues. Trimming at V came to 1 base and at J to 9 bases, leaving 8 bases not matched to a gene. The V gene's germline CDR1 is SEHNR and CDR2 FQNEAQ (reference sequence). This CDR3 reads CASSLEQGAKVEQFF. In DNA, the CDR3 is TGTGCCAGCAGCTTAGAGCAGGGGGCGAAAGTTGAGCAGTTCTTC.

This clonotype was seen many times. V usage is TRBV12-3 or TRBV12-4 and J usage is TRBJ1-6; D call uncertain. This CDR3 has 14 amino acids. Trimming took off 5 bases at V and 7 bases at J, with 12 bases between the two ends. The CDR3, as DNA: TGTGCCAGCAGTCCGGACTATAGGAATTCACCCCTCCACTTT. This translates into CASSPDYRNSPLHF.

The chain is built from TRBV4-1 and TRBJ1-4; D call uncertain. Trimming left V 6 bases short and J 0 bases short, with 8 bases between. The CDR3 loop spans 14 amino acids. The germline V gene encodes CDR1 MGHRA and CDR2 YSYEKL. CDR3 coding DNA: TGCGCCAGCAGAAAAGAAGCAACTAATGAAAAACTGTTTTTT. Its translation: CASRKEATNEKLFF.

The V call is TRBV11-2, the J call TRBJ2-1; 7 bases are shared with TRBD1. CDR1 and CDR2 from the germline V gene are SGHAT and FQNNGV. The trim removed 1 base at V and 7 bases at J, leaving 7 bases unmatched. CDR3 length: 15 residues. The CDR3 spells CASSLGQGEVNEQFF. In DNA form, the CDR3 reads TGTGCCAGCAGCTTAGGACAGGGCGAGGTGAATGAGCAGTTCTTC.

The chain has TRBV27 and TRBJ1-4, with unresolved D. The V gene's germline CDR1 is MNHEY and CDR2 SMNVEV (reference sequence). The germline V and J ends were trimmed by 4 bases and 3 bases, with 6 bases remaining between them. CDR3 length: 13 residues. The CDR3 here is CASSSVPNEKLFF. The CDR3 DNA is TGTGCCAGCAGTTCAGTGCCTAATGAAAAACTGTTTTTT.

The V gene is TRBV15, the J gene TRBJ1-4; 8 nucleotides line up with TRBD1. Germline CDR1 is LNHNV and CDR2 is YYDKDF (reference sequence). The CDR3 runs 15 residues. The V gene end was trimmed by 3 bases and the J gene end by 7 bases; junction bases not matched to a gene: 7. CDR3 coding DNA: TGTGCCACCAGCAGCGGTCCAGGGGGCAGTGAAAAACTGTTTTTT. Its protein is CATSSGPGGSEKLFF.

This chain joins TRBV12-3 or TRBV12-4 and TRBJ1-2, with TRBD1 identical over 7 bases. This CDR3 comprises 14 residues. V gave up 5 bases and J gave up 9 bases; unmatched junction bases: 12. The CDR3 DNA reads TGTGCCAGCAGTCATCGGACAGGCCAAGGGAGCTACACCTTC. It specifies CASSHRTGQGSYTF.

Turning to this clonotype: One junction end does not reproduce the germline sequence, and a read error may be involved. The chain is built from TRBV7-7 and TRBJ2-3, with 8 bases identical to TRBD1. CDR1 and CDR2 from the germline V gene are SSHAT and FNYEAQ (reference sequence). The CDR3 sequence is 14 residues long. Written as DNA, the CDR3 is TGTGCTAGCAGCCCCGGACAGGGCCGGGATACGCAGTATTTT. It codes for CASSPGQGRDTQYF.

This clonotype was seen only a few times. The rearrangement joins TRBV9 to TRBJ2-1; D is perhaps TRBD1 (6 bases). CDR3 length equals 14 residues. Germline CDR1 reads SGDLS; CDR2 reads YYNGEE. V was trimmed by 0 bases and J by 7 bases, leaving 11 bases between them. CDR3 loop: CASSVEDSRNEQFF. DNA of the CDR3: TGTGCCAGCAGCGTAGAGGACAGTAGAAATGAGCAGTTCTTC.

Here the CDR3 DNA reads TGTGCCAGCAGCGCACGACAGGGGCCGAACACCGGGGAGCTGTTTTTT. Amino acid sequence: CASSARQGPNTGELFF. V usage is TRBV9 and J usage is TRBJ2-2; the match to TRBD1 covers 8 bases. The trim removed 3 bases at V and 0 bases at J, leaving 4 bases unmatched. CDR3 length: 16 amino acids. CDR1 and CDR2 from the germline V gene are SGDLS and YYNGEE. The full variable domain, in which reference TRBV9 and TRBJ2-2 provide the parts outside the CDR3, is DSGVTQTPKHLITATGQRVTLRCSPRSGDLSVYWYQQSLDQGLQFLIQYYNGEERAKGNILERFSAQQFPDLHSELNLSSLELGDSALYFCASSARQGPNTGELFFGEGSRLTVL.

This clonotype turned up a few times. The chain is built from TRBV11-2 and TRBJ2-4; 10 nucleotides line up with TRBD2. The CDR3 is 19 amino acids. CDR1 SGHAT and CDR2 FQNNGV come from the germline V gene. V lost 1 base and J lost 1; bases outside the gene matches: 10. CDR3: CASSLGLAGARGAKNIQYF. The CDR3 nucleotides read TGTGCCAGCAGCTTAGGGCTAGCGGGGGCCAGGGGGGCCAAAAACATTCAGTACTTC.

The V gene is TRBV2, the J gene TRBJ1-5, with D unresolved. V was clipped by 7 bases and J by 7 bases, with 17 bases between them. This CDR3 region has 14 residues. CDR1 and CDR2 from the germline V gene are SNHLY and FYNNEI. In DNA form, the CDR3 reads TGTGCCAGCACTCCGTCATGGGGAAGACAGCCCCAGCATTTT. It translates to CASTPSWGRQPQHF.

In this sample, this clonotype turned up many times. Here the CDR3 DNA reads TGCAGCGTTGAAGAAGGAGGGGTCGGGTTTTTT. The encoded protein is CSVEEGGVGFF. The chain is built from TRBV29-1 and TRBJ1-4; a possible D gene is TRBD1 (5 bases). V was shortened by 0 bases and J by 16 bases, with 12 bases between the two germline ends. Germline V gives CDR1 SQVTM, CDR2 ANQGSEA. The CDR3 is made up of 11 amino acids.

The V call is TRBV6-2 or TRBV6-3, the J call TRBJ2-6, with 9 bases that match TRBD1. The CDR3 spans 17 residues. CDR1 is MNHEY and CDR2 is SVGEGT in the germline V gene. V was pared by 5 bases and J by 12 bases, with 17 bases of the junction left unmatched. CDR3 protein: CASSRPGTGPRGGVLTF. The CDR3 nucleotides read TGTGCCAGCAGTCGTCCCGGGACAGGGCCTAGAGGCGGCGTCCTGACTTTC.

This clonotype showed up just a few times. The chain is built from TRBV20-1 and TRBJ2-5; 10 nucleotides align to TRBD2. Germline V gives CDR1 DFQATT, CDR2 SNEGSKA (reference sequence). The V gene end was trimmed by 3 bases and the J gene end by 5 bases; junction bases not matched to a gene: 12. The CDR3 has 16 residues. CDR3 sequence: CSASSGTSAGRETQYF. Written as DNA, the CDR3 is TGCAGTGCTAGCAGCGGGACTAGCGCTGGTAGGGAGACCCAGTACTTC.

The V gene is TRBV7-9, the J gene TRBJ2-1, with TRBD1 identical over 8 bases. The CDR3 is made up of 15 amino acids. Losses at the gene ends were 2 bases for V and 8 bases for J; bases not matched to a gene: 8. CDR1 and CDR2 from the germline V gene are SEHNR and FQNEAQ (reference sequence). CDR3: CASSLTRTGMDEQFF. The CDR3 DNA reads TGTGCCAGCAGCTTAACCCGGACAGGGATGGATGAGCAGTTCTTC.